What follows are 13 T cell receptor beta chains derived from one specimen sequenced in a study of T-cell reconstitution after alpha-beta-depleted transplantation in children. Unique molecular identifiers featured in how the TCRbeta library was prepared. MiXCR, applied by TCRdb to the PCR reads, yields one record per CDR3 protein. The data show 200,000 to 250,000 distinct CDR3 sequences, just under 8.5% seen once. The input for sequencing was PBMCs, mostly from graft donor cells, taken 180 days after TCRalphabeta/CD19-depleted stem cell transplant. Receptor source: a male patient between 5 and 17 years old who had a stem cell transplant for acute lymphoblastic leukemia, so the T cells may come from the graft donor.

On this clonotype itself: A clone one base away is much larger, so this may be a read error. The CDR3 is CSSRPDRPSYEQYF. CDR3 sequence (DNA): TGTTCCAGCAGACCGGACAGGCCCTCCTACGAGCAGTACTTC. The chain uses TRBV2 and TRBJ2-7, with 7 bases that match TRBD1. The CDR3 runs 14 residues. Germline lookup yields CDR1 SNHLY and CDR2 FYNNEI.

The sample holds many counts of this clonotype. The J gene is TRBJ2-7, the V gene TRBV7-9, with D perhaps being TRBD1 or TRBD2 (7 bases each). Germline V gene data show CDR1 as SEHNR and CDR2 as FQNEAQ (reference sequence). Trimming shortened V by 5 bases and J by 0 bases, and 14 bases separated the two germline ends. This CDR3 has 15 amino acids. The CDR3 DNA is TGTGCCAGCAGCCGTCAGGGGGGGTACTCCTACGAGCAGTACTTC. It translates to CASSRQGGYSYEQYF.

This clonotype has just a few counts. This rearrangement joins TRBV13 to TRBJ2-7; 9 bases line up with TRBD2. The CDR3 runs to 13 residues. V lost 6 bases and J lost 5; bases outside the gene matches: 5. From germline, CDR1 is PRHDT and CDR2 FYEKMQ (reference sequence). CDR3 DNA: TGTGCCAGCAGACGGACTAGCGTCCACGAGCAGTACTTC. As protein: CASRRTSVHEQYF. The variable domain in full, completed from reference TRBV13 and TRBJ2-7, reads AAGVIQSPRHLIKEKRETATLKCYPIPRHDTVYWYQQGPGQDPQFLISFYEKMQSDKGSIPDRFSAQQFSDYHSELNMSSLELGDSALYFCASRRTSVHEQYFGPGTRLTVT.

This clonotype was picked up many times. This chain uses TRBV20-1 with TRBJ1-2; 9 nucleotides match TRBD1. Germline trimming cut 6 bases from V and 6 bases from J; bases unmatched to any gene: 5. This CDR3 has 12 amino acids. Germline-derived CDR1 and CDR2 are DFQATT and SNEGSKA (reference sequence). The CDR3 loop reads CSAGTGYNGYTF. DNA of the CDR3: TGCAGTGCCGGGACAGGGTACAATGGCTACACCTTC.

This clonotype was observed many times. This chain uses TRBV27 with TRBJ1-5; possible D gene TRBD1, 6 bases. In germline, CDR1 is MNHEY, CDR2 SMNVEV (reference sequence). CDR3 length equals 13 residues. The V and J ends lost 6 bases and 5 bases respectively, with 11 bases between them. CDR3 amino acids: CASSKKGDQPQHF. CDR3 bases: TGTGCCAGCAGCAAAAAGGGGGATCAGCCCCAGCATTTT.

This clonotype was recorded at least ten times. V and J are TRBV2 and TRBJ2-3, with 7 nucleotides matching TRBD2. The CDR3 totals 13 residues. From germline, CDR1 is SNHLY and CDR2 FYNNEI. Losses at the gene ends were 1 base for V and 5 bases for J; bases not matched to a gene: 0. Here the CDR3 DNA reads TGTGCCAGCAGTGAAGTAGCGGGAGATACGCAGTATTTT. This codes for CASSEVAGDTQYF.

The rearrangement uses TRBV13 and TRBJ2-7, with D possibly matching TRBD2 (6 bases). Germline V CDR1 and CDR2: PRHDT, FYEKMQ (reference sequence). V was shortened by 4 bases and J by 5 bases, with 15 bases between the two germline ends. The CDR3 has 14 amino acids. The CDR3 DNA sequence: TGTGCCAGCAGCTCTCCACTAGCCCCACACGAGCAGTACTTC. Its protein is CASSSPLAPHEQYF.

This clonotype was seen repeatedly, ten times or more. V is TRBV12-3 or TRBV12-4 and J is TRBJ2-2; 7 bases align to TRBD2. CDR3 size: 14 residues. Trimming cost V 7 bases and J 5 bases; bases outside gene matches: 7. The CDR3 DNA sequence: TGTGCCAGCACCCTGACTAGCTGGACCGGGGAGCTGTTTTTT. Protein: CASTLTSWTGELFF.

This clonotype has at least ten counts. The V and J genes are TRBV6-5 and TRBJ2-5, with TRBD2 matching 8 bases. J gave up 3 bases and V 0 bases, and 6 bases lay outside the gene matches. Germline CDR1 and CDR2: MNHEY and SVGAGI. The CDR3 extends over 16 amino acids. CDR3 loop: CASSYSSSGGEETQYF. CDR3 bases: TGTGCCAGCAGTTACTCTTCCAGCGGGGGCGAAGAGACCCAGTACTTC.

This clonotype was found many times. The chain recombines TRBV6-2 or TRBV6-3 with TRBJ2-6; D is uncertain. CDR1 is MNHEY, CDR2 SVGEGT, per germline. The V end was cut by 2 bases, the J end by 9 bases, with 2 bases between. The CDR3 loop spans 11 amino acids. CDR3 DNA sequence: TGTGCCAGCAGTTACAACAACGTCCTGACTTTC. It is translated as CASSYNNVLTF.

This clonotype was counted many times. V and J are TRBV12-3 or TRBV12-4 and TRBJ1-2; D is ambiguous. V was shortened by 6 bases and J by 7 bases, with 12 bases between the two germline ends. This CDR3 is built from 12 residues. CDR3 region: CASSPNPGGYTF. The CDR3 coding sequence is TGTGCCAGCAGCCCGAACCCGGGTGGCTACACCTTC.

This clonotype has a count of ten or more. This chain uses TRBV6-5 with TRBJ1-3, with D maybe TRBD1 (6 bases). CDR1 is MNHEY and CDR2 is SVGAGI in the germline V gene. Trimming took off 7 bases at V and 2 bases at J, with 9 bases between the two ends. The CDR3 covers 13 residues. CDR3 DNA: TGTGCCAGCACGGGGGGCGCTGGAAACACCATATATTTT. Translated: CASTGGAGNTIYF.

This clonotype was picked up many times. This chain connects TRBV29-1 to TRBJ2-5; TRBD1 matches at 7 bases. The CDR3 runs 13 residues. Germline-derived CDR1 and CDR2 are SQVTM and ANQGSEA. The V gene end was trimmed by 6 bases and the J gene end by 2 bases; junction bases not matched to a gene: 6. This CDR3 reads CSVQGTAQETQYF. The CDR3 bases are TGCAGCGTCCAAGGGACAGCTCAAGAGACCCAGTACTTC.